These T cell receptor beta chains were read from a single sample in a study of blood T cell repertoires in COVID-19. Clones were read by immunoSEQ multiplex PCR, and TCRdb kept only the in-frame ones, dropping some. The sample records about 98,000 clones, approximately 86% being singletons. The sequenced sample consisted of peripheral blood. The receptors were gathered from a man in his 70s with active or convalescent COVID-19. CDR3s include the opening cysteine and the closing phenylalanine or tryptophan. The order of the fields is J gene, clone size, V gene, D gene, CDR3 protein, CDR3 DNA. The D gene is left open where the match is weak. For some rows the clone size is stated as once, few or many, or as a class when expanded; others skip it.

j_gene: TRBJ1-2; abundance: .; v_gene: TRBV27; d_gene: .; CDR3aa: CASSPRVRSNYGYTF; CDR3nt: TGTGCCAGCAGTCCTCGAGTTCGAAGCAACTACGGCTACACCTTC
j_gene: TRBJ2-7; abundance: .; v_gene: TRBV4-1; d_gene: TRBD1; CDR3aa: CASSAQDRGRTEQYF; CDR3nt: TGCGCCAGCAGCGCCCAAGACAGGGGGCGCACCGAGCAGTACTTC
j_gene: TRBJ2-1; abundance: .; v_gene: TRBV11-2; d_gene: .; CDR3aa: CASSSHSEQFF; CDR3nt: TGTGCCAGCAGCTCTCACTCGGAGCAGTTCTTC
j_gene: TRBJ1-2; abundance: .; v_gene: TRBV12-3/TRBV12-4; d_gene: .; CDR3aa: CASSLAPKGYTF; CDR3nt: TGTGCCAGCAGTTTAGCGCCTAAGGGCTACACCTTC
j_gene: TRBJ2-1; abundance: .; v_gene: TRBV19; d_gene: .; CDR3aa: CASNQRGYNEQFF; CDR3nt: TGTGCCAGTAACCAACGGGGCTACAATGAGCAGTTCTTC
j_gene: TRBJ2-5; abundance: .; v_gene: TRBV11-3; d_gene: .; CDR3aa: CASSSGGVKETQYF; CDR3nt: TGTGCCAGCAGCTCCGGAGGTGTTAAAGAGACCCAGTACTTC
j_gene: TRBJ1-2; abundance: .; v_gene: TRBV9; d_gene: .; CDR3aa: CASSQPPGNGYTF; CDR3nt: TGTGCCAGCAGCCAGCCCCCAGGGAACGGCTACACCTTC
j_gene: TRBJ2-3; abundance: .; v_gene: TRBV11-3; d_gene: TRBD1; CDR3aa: CASSPRTGVGTDTQYF; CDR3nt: TGTGCCAGCAGCCCCAGGACAGGGGTCGGCACAGATACGCAGTATTTT
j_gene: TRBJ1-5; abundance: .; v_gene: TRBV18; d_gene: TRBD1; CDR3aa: CASSPPGQGDQPQHF; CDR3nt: TGTGCCAGCTCACCTCCGGGACAGGGCGATCAGCCCCAGCATTTT
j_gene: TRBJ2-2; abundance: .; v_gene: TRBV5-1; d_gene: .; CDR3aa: CASSLNTGELFF; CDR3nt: TGCGCCAGCAGCCTAAACACCGGGGAGCTGTTTTTT
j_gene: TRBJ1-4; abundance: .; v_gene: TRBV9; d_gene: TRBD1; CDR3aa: CASSTRQGPNEKLFF; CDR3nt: TGTGCCAGCAGCACCCGACAGGGTCCTAATGAAAAACTGTTTTTT
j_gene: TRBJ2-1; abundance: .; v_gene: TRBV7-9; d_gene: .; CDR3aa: CASSPGGGNYNEQFF; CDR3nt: TGTGCCAGCAGCCCTGGGGGAGGCAACTACAATGAGCAGTTCTTC
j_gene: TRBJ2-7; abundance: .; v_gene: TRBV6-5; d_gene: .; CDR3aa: CASSRSSYEQYF; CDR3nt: TGTGCCAGCAGTCGTAGCTCCTACGAGCAGTACTTC
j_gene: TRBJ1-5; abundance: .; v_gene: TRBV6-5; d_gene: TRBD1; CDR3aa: CASRQGDQPQHF; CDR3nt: TGTGCCAGTCGACAGGGCGACCAGCCCCAGCATTTT
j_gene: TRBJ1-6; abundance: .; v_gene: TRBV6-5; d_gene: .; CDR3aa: CASSYSSREGSPLHF; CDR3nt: TGTGCCAGCAGTTACTCGAGCAGGGAGGGTTCACCCCTCCACTTT
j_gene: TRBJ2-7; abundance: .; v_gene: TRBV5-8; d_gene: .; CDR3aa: CASNRRTYEQYF; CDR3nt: TGTGCCAGCAATAGGCGGACCTACGAGCAGTACTTC
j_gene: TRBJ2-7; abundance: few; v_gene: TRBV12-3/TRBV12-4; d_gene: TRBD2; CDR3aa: CASRVAGGYEQYF; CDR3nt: TGTGCCAGCAGGGTAGCGGGGGGTTACGAGCAGTACTTC